This paragraph reports one T cell receptor (beta chain). TCRdb's table, derived via immunoSEQ multiplex PCR, lists solely in-frame clones and lacks some. Of tens of thousands of clones listed, 75% to 95% are singletons. This sample was included in a study of technical replicates of blood from a few donors. Germline CDR1 reads MNHEY; CDR2 reads SVGAGI. V was shortened by 6 bases and J by 4 bases, with 4 bases between the two germline ends. This CDR3 has 11 amino acids. The sequence derives from a human donor in good health. Some clones in this sample may be carry-over from other donors' samples. The sample taken for sequencing was T cells isolated from PBMCs. The genes are TRBV6-5 and TRBJ2-1; D gene ambiguous. CDR3 nucleotides: TGTGCCAGCAGGCGGTACAATGAGCAGTTCTTC. Protein product: CASRRYNEQFF.